This is a list of T cell receptor beta chains from one sample in a study of blood T cell repertoires in COVID-19. Only in-frame clones appear in the TCRdb table, and some are missing; sequencing was by immunoSEQ multiplex PCR. The profile covers about 120,000 clones, with 87% appearing a single time and just under 30% taken by the ten largest. Sequencing was done on a sample of peripheral blood. These receptors originate from a woman in her 70s with acute or convalescent COVID-19. Each CDR3 is given with its conserved first and last residue. D genes are given only for firm matches. Size tells how often a clone was seen (once, few, many) or the class of an expanded clone, and some rows leave it out.

d_gene	abundance	v_gene	j_gene	CDR3nt	CDR3aa
TRBD1	.	TRBV5-1	TRBJ1-6	TGCGCCAGCAGCATGGACAGGATCAATTCACCCCTCCACTTT	CASSMDRINSPLHF
.	.	TRBV6-6	TRBJ1-5	TGTGCCAGCAGTTACGAGGGTCAGCCCCAGCATTTT	CASSYEGQPQHF
TRBD1	.	TRBV4-1	TRBJ1-1	TGCGCCAGCAGCCAAGATCAAGGGGCGGGACAGGGTCGCATGAACACTGAAGCTTTCTTT	CASSQDQGAGQGRMNTEAFF
.	.	TRBV5-1	TRBJ2-3	TGCGCCAGCAGCTTGGCCGGGCAGGGGATCGCAGATACGCAGTATTTT	CASSLAGQGIADTQYF
.	.	TRBV28	TRBJ1-1	TGTGCCAGCAGCCTAACAAGAGGGTCCCGAGGAGAGAACACTGAAGCTTTCTTT	CASSLTRGSRGENTEAFF
TRBD1	.	TRBV5-4	TRBJ1-1	TGTGCCAGCAGTGGGACAGGGGAGAACACTGAAGCTTTCTTT	CASSGTGENTEAFF
TRBD1	.	TRBV11-1	TRBJ2-5	TGTGCCAGCAGGTACCAGACAGGGAAGGAGGAGACCCAGTACTTC	CASRYQTGKEETQYF
TRBD1	.	TRBV5-4	TRBJ1-1	TGTGCCAGCAGCTTCGGACAGGGCGAAACTGAAGCTTTCTTT	CASSFGQGETEAFF
TRBD1	.	TRBV14	TRBJ2-2	TGTGCCAGCAGCCAAGAGACAGGGCGGACCGGGGAGCTGTTTTTT	CASSQETGRTGELFF
TRBD1	once	TRBV9	TRBJ1-1	TGTGCCAGCAGCGATCGGGACAGTTTGAACACTGAAGCTTTCTTT	CASSDRDSLNTEAFF
.	.	TRBV28	TRBJ2-7	TGTGCCAGCAGTTTATCACAGCCCTCCTACGAGCAGTACTTC	CASSLSQPSYEQYF
.	.	TRBV9	TRBJ2-2	TGTGCCAGCAGCGACAGGACGAACACCGGGGAGCTGTTTTTT	CASSDRTNTGELFF
TRBD2	.	TRBV11-2	TRBJ2-5	TGTGCCAGCAGCTTAGGGGGAGCGGGGGGCGGGGAGACCCAGTACTTC	CASSLGGAGGGETQYF